This TCR beta chain was sequenced in a study of blood T cell repertoires in COVID-19. In the study overall: COVID-19 samples, acute and convalescent, were from the United States, Italy and Spain.

Seattle participants joined during active infection and were tracked over time. Generated by immunoSEQ multiplex PCR, the TCRdb table keeps only in-frame clones and is missing some. The repertoire holds some 270,000 clones, with around 85% as singletons. This clone was counted only a few times. Trimming took off 6 bases at V and 5 bases at J, with 13 bases between the two ends. This CDR3 has 13 residues. The genes are TRBV12-3 or TRBV12-4 and TRBJ1-1; tentatively, D is TRBD1 (6 bases). Sequences were obtained from peripheral blood. The source of this sequence is a human donor with COVID-19, enrolled during active disease. The donor label of this sample is uncertain. The CDR3 sequence is CASRGTLLTEAFF. In DNA form, the CDR3 reads TGTGCCAGCAGGGGGACACTCCTAACTGAAGCTTTCTTT.